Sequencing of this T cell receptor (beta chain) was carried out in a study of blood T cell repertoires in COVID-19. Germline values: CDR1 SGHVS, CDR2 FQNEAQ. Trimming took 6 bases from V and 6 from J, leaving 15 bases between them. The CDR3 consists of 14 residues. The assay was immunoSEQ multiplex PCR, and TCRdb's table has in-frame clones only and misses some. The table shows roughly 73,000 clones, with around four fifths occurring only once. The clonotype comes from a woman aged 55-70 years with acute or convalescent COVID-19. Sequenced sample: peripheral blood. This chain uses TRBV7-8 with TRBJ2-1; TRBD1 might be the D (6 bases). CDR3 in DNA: TGTGCCAGCAGGACTAACAGGGTAGGCAATGAGCAGTTCTTC. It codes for CASRTNRVGNEQFF. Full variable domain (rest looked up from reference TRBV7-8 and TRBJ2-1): GAGVSQSPRYKVAKRGQDVALRCDPISGHVSLFWYQQALGQGPEFLTYFQNEAQLDKSGLPSDRFFAERPEGSVSTLKIQRTQQEDSAVYLCASRTNRVGNEQFFGPGTRLTVL.